This T cell receptor (beta chain) was retrieved from a study of T cells and Merkel cell carcinoma outcomes. Study-wide results and caveats: Reportedly, T-cell repertoire with density predicts Merkel cell carcinoma outcomes.

Concerning this clone itself: The target antigen is unknown.

The length of the CDR3 is 16 residues. With 0 bases clipped from V and 6 bases from J, the junction kept 5 bases outside the gene matches. Germline lookup yields CDR1 LNHNV and CDR2 YYDKDF (reference sequence). Sequenced by immunoSEQ multiplex PCR; TCRdb stores in-frame clones only, minus some. The sample has fewer than 25,000 clones, almost 85% seen once; the top ten hold 3.1%. The receptor was derived from a human donor with Merkel cell carcinoma. The chain employs TRBV15 and TRBJ2-1; 10 bases are a match to TRBD2. Sequences were obtained from tumor tissue from Merkel cell carcinoma. The CDR3 DNA sequence: TGTGCCACCAGCAGAGATGGTCTAGCGGGAGTCAATGAGCAGTTCTTC. This sequence encodes CATSRDGLAGVNEQFF.